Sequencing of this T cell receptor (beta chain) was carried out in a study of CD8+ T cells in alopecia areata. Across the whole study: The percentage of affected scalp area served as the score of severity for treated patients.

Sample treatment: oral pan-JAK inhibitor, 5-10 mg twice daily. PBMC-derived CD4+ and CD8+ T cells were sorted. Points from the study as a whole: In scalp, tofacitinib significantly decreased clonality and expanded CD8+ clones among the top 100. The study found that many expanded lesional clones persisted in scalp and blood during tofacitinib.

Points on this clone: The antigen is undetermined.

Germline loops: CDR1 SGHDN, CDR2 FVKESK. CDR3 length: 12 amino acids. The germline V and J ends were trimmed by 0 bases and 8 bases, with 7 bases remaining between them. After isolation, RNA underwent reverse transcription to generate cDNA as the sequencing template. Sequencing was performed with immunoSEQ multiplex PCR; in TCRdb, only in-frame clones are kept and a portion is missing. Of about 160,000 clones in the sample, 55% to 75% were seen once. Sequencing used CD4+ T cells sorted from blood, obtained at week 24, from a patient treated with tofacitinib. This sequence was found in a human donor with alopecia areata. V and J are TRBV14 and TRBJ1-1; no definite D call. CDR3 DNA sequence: TGTGCCAGCAGCCAAGAGGGGAGGGAAGCTTTCTTT. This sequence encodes CASSQEGREAFF.